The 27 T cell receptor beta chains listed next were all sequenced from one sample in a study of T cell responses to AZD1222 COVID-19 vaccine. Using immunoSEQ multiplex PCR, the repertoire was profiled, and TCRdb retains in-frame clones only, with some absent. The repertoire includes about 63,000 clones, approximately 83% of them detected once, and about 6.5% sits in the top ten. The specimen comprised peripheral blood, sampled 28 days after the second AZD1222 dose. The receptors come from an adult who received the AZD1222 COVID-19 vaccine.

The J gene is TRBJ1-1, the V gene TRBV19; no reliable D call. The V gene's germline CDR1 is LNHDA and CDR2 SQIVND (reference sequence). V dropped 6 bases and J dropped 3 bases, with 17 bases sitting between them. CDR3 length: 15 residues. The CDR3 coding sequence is TGTGCCAGTAGGCTGGCGGTCGGACGGGACACTGAAGCTTTCTTT. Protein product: CASRLAVGRDTEAFF.

The CDR3 spells CASSPYSGTGRSGELFF. The CDR3 DNA is TGTGCCAGCAGCCCCTACTCCGGGACAGGAAGATCGGGGGAGCTGTTTTTT. The chain has TRBV11-3 and TRBJ2-2; TRBD1 aligns across 8 bases. The CDR3 runs 17 residues. The V and J ends lost 5 bases and 8 bases, in that order; junction bases with no gene match: 16. Germline lookup yields CDR1 SGHNT and CDR2 YENEEA.

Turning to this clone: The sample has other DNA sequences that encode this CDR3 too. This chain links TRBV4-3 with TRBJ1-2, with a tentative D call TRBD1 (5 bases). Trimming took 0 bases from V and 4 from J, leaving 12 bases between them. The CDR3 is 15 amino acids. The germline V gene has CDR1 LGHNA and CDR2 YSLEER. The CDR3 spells CASSQDPGTGYGYTF. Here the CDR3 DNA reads TGCGCCAGCAGCCAAGATCCAGGCACAGGCTATGGCTACACCTTC.

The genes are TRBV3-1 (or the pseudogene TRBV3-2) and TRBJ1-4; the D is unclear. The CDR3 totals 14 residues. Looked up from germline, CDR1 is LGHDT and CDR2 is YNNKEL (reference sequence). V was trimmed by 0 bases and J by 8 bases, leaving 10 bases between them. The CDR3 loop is CASSQDELEEKLFF. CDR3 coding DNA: TGTGCCAGCAGCCAAGATGAACTGGAGGAAAAACTGTTTTTT.

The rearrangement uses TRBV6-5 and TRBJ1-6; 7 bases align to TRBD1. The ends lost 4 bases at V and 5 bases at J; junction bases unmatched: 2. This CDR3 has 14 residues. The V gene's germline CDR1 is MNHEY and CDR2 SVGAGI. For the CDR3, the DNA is TGTGCCAGCAGTTTCGACAGGGATAATTCACCCCTCCACTTT. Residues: CASSFDRDNSPLHF.

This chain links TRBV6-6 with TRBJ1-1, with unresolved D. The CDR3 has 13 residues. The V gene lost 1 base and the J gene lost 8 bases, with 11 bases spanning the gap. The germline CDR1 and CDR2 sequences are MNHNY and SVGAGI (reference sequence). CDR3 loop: CASSYFPTVEAFF. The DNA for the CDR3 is TGTGCCAGCAGTTACTTCCCGACGGTAGAAGCTTTCTTT.

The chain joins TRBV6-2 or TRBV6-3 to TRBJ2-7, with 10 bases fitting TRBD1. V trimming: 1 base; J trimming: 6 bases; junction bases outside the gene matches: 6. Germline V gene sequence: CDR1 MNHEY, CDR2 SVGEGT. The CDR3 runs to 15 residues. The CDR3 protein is CASSYLGTGVGEQYF. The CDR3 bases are TGTGCCAGCAGTTACTTGGGGACAGGGGTCGGCGAGCAGTACTTC.

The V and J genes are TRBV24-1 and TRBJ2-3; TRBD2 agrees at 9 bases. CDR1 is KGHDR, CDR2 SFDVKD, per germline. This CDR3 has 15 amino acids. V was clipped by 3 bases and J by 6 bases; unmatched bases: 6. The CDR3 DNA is TGTGCCACCAGTGATGCGGGGGGGCCGGGGGATACGCAGTATTTT. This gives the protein CATSDAGGPGDTQYF.

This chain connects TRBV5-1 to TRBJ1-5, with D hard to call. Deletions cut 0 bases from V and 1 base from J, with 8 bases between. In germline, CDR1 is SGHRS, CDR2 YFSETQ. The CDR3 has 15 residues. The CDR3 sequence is CASSLEGSSNQPQHF. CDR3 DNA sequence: TGCGCCAGCAGCTTGGAGGGCAGCAGCAATCAGCCCCAGCATTTT.

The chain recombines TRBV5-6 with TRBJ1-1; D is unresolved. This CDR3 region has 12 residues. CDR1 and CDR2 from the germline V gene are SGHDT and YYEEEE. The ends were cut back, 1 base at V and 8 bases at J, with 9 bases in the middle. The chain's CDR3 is CASSLTETEAFF. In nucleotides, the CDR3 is TGTGCCAGCAGCTTGACAGAAACAGAAGCTTTCTTT.

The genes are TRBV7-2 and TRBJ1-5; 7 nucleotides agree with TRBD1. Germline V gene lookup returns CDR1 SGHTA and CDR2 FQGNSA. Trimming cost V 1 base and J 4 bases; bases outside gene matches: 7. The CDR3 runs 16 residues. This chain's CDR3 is CASSLVSGDRNQPQHF. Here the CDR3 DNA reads TGTGCCAGCAGCTTAGTGTCTGGGGACAGAAATCAGCCCCAGCATTTT. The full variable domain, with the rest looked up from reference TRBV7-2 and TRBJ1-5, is GAGVSQSPSNKVTEKGKDVELRCDPISGHTALYWYRQSLGQGLEFLIYFQGNSAPDKSGLPSDRFSAERTGGSVSTLTIQRTQQEDSAVYLCASSLVSGDRNQPQHFGDGTRLSIL.

CDR3 region: CASSPRGRGPYMNTEAFF. CDR3 coding DNA: TGTGCCAGCTCACCCCGCGGGAGGGGCCCTTACATGAACACTGAAGCTTTCTTT. This rearrangement joins TRBV18 to TRBJ1-1; D is possibly TRBD1 (5 bases). This CDR3 spans 18 amino acids. V lost 3 bases and J lost 0, with 20 bases in between. CDR1 and CDR2 from the germline V gene are KGHSH and LQKENI.

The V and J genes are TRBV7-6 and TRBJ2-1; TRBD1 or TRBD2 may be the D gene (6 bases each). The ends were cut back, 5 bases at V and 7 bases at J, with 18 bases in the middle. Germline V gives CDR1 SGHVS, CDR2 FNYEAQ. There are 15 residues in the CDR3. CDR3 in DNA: TGTGCCAGCAGCCCCACATGGGCGGGACAAAATGAGCAGTTCTTC. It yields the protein CASSPTWAGQNEQFF.

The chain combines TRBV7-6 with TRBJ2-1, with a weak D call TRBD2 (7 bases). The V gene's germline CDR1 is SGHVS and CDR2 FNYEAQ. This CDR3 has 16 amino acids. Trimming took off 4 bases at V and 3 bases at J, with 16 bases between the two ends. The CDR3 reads CASSSYRGAGYNEQFF. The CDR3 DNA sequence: TGTGCCAGCAGCTCCTACCGGGGGGCCGGCTACAATGAGCAGTTCTTC.

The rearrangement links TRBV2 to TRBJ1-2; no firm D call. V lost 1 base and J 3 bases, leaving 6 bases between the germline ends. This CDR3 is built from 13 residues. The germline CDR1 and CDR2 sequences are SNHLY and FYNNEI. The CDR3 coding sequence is TGTGCCAGCAGTGAAGACAGCTACTATGGCTACACCTTC. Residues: CASSEDSYYGYTF.

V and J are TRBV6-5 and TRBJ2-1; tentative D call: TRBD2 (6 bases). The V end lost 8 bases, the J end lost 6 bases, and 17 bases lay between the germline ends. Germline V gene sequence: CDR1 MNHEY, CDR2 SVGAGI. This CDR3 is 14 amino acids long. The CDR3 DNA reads TGTGCCAGCCATTTCCAGCGGGTCGGCAATGAGCAGTTCTTC. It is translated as CASHFQRVGNEQFF.

CDR3 in DNA: TGTGCCGTCGGGTCGCCCCAGCATTTT. Protein: CAVGSPQHF. The rearrangement uses TRBV19 and TRBJ1-5; D is ambiguous. The V end was cut by 11 bases, the J end by 9 bases, with 8 bases between. The CDR3 extends over 9 amino acids. The germline V gene encodes CDR1 LNHDA and CDR2 SQIVND (reference sequence). The whole variable domain, filled in from reference TRBV19 and TRBJ1-5, reads DGGITQSPKYLFRKEGQNVTLSCEQNLNHDAMYWYRQDPGQGLRLIYYSQIVNDFQKGDIAEGYSVSREKKESFPLTVTSAQKNPTAFYLCAVGSPQHFGDGTRLSIL.

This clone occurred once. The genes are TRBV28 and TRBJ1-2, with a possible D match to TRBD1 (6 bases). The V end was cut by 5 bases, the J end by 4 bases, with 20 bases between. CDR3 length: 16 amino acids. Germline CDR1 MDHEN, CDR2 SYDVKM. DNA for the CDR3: TGTGCCAGCAGTCCCCCCGAGTCGGGGGCGGTCTATGGCTACACCTTC. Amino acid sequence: CASSPPESGAVYGYTF.

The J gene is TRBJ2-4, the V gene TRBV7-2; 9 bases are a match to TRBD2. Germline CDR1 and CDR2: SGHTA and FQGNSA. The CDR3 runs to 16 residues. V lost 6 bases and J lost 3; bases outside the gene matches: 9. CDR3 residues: CASSTPLAGIKNIQYF. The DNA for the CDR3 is TGTGCCAGCAGTACGCCCCTAGCGGGGATCAAAAACATTCAGTACTTC.

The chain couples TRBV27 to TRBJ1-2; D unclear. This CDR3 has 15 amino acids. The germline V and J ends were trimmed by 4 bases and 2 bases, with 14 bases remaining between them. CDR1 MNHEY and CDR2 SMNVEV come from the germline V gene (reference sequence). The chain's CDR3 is CASSSAGPPNYGYTF. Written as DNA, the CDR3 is TGTGCCAGCAGTTCGGCAGGCCCGCCCAACTATGGCTACACCTTC.

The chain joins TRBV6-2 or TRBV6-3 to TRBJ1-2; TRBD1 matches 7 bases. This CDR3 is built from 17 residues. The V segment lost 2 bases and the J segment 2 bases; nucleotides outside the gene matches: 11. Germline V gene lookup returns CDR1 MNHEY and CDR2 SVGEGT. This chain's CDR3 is CASSYVRTGEVNYGYTF. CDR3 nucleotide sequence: TGTGCCAGCAGTTACGTTCGAACAGGGGAAGTAAACTATGGCTACACCTTC.

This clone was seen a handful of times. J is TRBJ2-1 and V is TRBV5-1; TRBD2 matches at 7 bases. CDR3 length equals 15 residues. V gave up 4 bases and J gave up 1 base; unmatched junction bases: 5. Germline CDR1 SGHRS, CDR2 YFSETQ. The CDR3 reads CASSPTSVSYNEQFF. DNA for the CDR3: TGCGCCAGCAGCCCAACTAGCGTGTCCTACAATGAGCAGTTCTTC.

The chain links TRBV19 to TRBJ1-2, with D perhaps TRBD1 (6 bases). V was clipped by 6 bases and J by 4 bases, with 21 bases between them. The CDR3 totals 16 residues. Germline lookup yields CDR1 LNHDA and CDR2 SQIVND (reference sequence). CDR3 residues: CASSPAEGDSVYGYTF. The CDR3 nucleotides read TGTGCCAGTAGCCCCGCCGAGGGGGACTCGGTCTATGGCTACACCTTC.

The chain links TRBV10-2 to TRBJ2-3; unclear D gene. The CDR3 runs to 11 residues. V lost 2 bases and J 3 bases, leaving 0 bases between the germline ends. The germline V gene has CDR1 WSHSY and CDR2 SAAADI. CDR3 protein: CASSETDTQYF. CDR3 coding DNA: TGCGCCAGCAGTGAGACAGATACGCAGTATTTT.

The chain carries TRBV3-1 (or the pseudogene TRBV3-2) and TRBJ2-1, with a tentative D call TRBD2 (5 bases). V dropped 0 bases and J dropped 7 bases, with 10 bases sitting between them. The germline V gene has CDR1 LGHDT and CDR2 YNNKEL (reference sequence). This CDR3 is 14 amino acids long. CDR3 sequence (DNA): TGTGCCAGCAGCCAAGACCCACTAGTGAATGAGCAGTTCTTC. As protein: CASSQDPLVNEQFF.

This CDR3 is CASSPGQFNYGYTF. The CDR3, as DNA: TGTGCCAGCAGCCCCGGACAGTTTAACTATGGCTACACCTTC. The chain has TRBV7-2 and TRBJ1-2; TRBD1 is a possible D gene (6 bases). Germline-derived CDR1 and CDR2 are SGHTA and FQGNSA. Trimming left V 5 bases short and J 1 base short, with 11 bases between. The CDR3 totals 14 residues.

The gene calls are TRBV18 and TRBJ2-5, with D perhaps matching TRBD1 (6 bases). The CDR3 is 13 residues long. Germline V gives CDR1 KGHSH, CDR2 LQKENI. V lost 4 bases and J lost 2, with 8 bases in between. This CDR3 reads CASSRTAQETQYF. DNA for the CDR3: TGTGCCAGCTCACGGACAGCTCAAGAGACCCAGTACTTC.